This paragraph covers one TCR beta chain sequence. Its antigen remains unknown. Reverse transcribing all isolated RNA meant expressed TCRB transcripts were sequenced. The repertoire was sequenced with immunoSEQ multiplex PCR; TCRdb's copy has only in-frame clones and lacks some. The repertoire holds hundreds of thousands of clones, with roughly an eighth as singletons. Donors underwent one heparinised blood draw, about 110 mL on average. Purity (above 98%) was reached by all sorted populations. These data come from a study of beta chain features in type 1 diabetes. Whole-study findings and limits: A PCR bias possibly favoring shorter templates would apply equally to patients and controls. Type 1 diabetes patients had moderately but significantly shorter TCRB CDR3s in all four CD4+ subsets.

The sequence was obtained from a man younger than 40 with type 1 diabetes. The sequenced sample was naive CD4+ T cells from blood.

The CDR3 reads CASSPTGQGPFPYEQYF. Written as DNA, the CDR3 is TGTGCCAGCTCACCTACGGGACAGGGTCCTTTCCCTTACGAGCAGTACTTC. The J gene is TRBJ2-7, the V gene TRBV18; 9 positions agree with TRBD1. This CDR3 comprises 17 residues. V shed 3 bases, J shed 4 bases, and the junction held 13 bases outside the gene matches. CDR1 is KGHSH and CDR2 is LQKENI in the germline V gene. The full variable domain, completed using reference TRBV18 and TRBJ2-7, is NAGVMQNPRHLVRRRGQEARLRCSPMKGHSHVYWYRQLPEEGLKFMVYLQKENIIDESGMPKERFSAEFPKEGPSILRIQQVVRGDSAAYFCASSPTGQGPFPYEQYFGPGTRLTVT.